A selection of T cell receptor beta chains follows, all from one sample in a study of T cells after yellow fever vaccination. TCRdb re-derived calls from the 5' RACE reads in MiXCR, one entry per CDR3 protein. Of hundreds of thousands of distinct CDR3 sequences in the sample, about 12% were seen once. The sample in question was CD4+ T cells sorted from PBMCs, obtained 15 days after the yellow fever booster vaccination. These receptors were taken from a man between 18 and 35 years old who received the YFV17D yellow fever vaccine. Each CDR3 is given with its conserved first and last residue. Fields, in order: CDR3 length, D gene, J gene, clone size, V gene, CDR3 protein, CDR3 DNA. D genes are given only for firm matches. Rows give clone size only sometimes, using once, few, many, or a class for an expanded clone.

length: 17
D: TRBD1
J: TRBJ1-1
size: many
V: TRBV5-1
CDR3: CASSRSRTGAQNTEAFF
DNA: TGCGCCAGCAGCAGGTCTCGGACAGGGGCACAGAACACTGAAGCTTTCTTT

length: 14
D: -
J: TRBJ2-5
size: -
V: TRBV12-3/TRBV12-4
CDR3: CASSLIGIEETQYF
DNA: TGTGCCAGCAGTCTCATAGGCATCGAGGAGACCCAGTACTTC

length: 15
D: TRBD1
J: TRBJ2-5
size: -
V: TRBV7-2
CDR3: CASSPGQGDRETQYF
DNA: TGTGCCAGCAGCCCCGGACAGGGGGATCGAGAGACCCAGTACTTC

length: 14
D: TRBD1
J: TRBJ2-1
size: many
V: TRBV7-2
CDR3: CASNWGTVYNEQFF
DNA: TGTGCCAGCAACTGGGGGACAGTGTACAATGAGCAGTTCTTC

length: 16
D: -
J: TRBJ2-5
size: many
V: TRBV10-2
CDR3: CASSEAAGTRQETQYF
DNA: TGCGCCAGCAGTGAGGCGGCCGGGACACGGCAAGAGACCCAGTACTTC

length: 15
D: -
J: TRBJ2-5
size: -
V: TRBV27
CDR3: CASSLARGSQETQYF
DNA: TGTGCCAGCAGTCTAGCTCGGGGGAGCCAAGAGACCCAGTACTTC

length: 13
D: -
J: TRBJ1-2
size: many
V: TRBV7-9
CDR3: CASSLNRVHGYTF
DNA: TGTGCCAGCAGCTTAAACAGGGTTCATGGCTACACCTTC

length: 13
D: -
J: TRBJ1-1
size: many
V: TRBV9
CDR3: CASSSRGGSEAFF
DNA: TGTGCCAGCAGCTCCCGGGGGGGGTCTGAAGCTTTCTTT

length: 14
D: TRBD1
J: TRBJ2-3
size: few
V: TRBV24-1
CDR3: CATSDRGQDNTQYF
DNA: TGTGCCACCAGTGACCGCGGACAGGATAATACGCAGTATTTT

length: 11
D: -
J: TRBJ2-7
size: -
V: TRBV12-3/TRBV12-4
CDR3: CASKLGPEQYF
DNA: TGTGCCAGTAAACTAGGGCCCGAGCAGTACTTC

length: 16
D: -
J: TRBJ1-6
size: -
V: TRBV25-1
CDR3: CASSGNRASYNSPLHF
DNA: TGTGCCAGCAGTGGGAACAGGGCTTCCTATAATTCACCCCTCCACTTT

length: 20
D: TRBD2
J: TRBJ2-1
size: few
V: TRBV6-2/TRBV6-3
CDR3: CASSYSMISGGYPAGNEQFF
DNA: TGTGCCAGCAGTTACTCGATGATTAGCGGGGGTTATCCGGCGGGCAATGAGCAGTTCTTC

length: 15
D: TRBD1
J: TRBJ1-1
size: few
V: TRBV5-1
CDR3: CASSLAGTGRTEAFF
DNA: TGCGCCAGCAGCTTGGCCGGGACAGGGAGAACTGAAGCTTTCTTT

length: 15
D: TRBD2
J: TRBJ2-5
size: -
V: TRBV7-2
CDR3: CASSIWTSGQETQYF
DNA: TGTGCCAGCAGTATCTGGACTAGCGGCCAAGAGACCCAGTACTTC

length: 14
D: -
J: TRBJ1-5
size: -
V: TRBV19
CDR3: CASNEGGPYQPQHF
DNA: TGTGCCAGTAACGAGGGGGGCCCTTATCAGCCCCAGCATTTT

length: 12
D: -
J: TRBJ1-1
size: few
V: TRBV12-3/TRBV12-4
CDR3: CASSPGGGEAFF
DNA: TGTGCCAGCAGCCCTGGGGGTGGTGAAGCTTTCTTT

length: 16
D: TRBD1
J: TRBJ1-1
size: few
V: TRBV5-4
CDR3: CASSVASGQGITEAFF
DNA: TGTGCCAGCAGCGTCGCCTCGGGACAGGGGATAACTGAAGCTTTCTTT

length: 16
D: TRBD2
J: TRBJ2-5
size: many
V: TRBV5-1
CDR3: CASSFSGTSPQETQYF
DNA: TGCGCCAGCAGCTTCAGCGGGACTAGCCCCCAAGAGACCCAGTACTTC

length: 15
D: -
J: TRBJ2-2
size: -
V: TRBV7-2
CDR3: CASSSRRVLSGELFF
DNA: TGTGCCAGCAGCTCCCGTCGGGTTCTCTCCGGGGAGCTGTTTTTT

length: 14
D: TRBD2
J: TRBJ2-5
size: -
V: TRBV7-2
CDR3: CASASGLYQETQYF
DNA: TGTGCCAGTGCTAGCGGGTTGTACCAAGAGACCCAGTACTTC

length: 14
D: -
J: TRBJ2-5
size: -
V: TRBV4-3
CDR3: CASSQGLRGETQYF
DNA: TGCGCCAGCAGCCAAGGCTTACGAGGCGAGACCCAGTACTTC

length: 16
D: -
J: TRBJ1-1
size: few
V: TRBV2
CDR3: CASSGGRDSGDTEAFF
DNA: TGTGCCAGCAGTGGAGGGCGAGACTCCGGTGACACTGAAGCTTTCTTT

length: 14
D: -
J: TRBJ2-7
size: few
V: TRBV10-3
CDR3: CAISDLTGFYEQYF
DNA: TGTGCCATCAGTGACCTTACAGGGTTTTACGAGCAGTACTTC

length: 18
D: TRBD1
J: TRBJ2-5
size: few
V: TRBV23-1
CDR3: CASTCRTGVSRAAETQYF
DNA: TGCGCCAGCACTTGTAGGACAGGGGTTTCTCGGGCCGCAGAGACCCAGTACTTC

length: 14
D: -
J: TRBJ2-5
size: -
V: TRBV29-1
CDR3: CSVDLGADQETQYF
DNA: TGCAGCGTTGATCTTGGGGCCGATCAAGAGACCCAGTACTTC

length: 15
D: -
J: TRBJ2-5
size: few
V: TRBV20-1
CDR3: CSARDQVTGRETQYF
DNA: TGCAGTGCTAGAGATCAGGTTACAGGCCGGGAGACCCAGTACTTC

length: 14
D: TRBD2
J: TRBJ2-3
size: -
V: TRBV27
CDR3: CASSYSAGADTQYF
DNA: TGTGCCAGCAGTTACAGCGCGGGGGCAGATACGCAGTATTTT

length: 13
D: -
J: TRBJ1-5
size: many
V: TRBV1
CDR3: CTSARAWREHQHF
DNA: TGCACCAGTGCTAGGGCTTGGAGGGAGCATCAGCATTTT